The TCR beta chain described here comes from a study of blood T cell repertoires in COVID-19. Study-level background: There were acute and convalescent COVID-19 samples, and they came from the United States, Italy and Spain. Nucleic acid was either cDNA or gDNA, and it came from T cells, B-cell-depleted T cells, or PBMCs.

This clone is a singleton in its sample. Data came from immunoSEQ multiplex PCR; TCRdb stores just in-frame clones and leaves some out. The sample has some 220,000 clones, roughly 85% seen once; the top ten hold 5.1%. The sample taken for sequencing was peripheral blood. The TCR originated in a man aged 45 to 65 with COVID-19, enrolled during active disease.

CDR3 in DNA: TGTGCCAGCACAGCGGGAAGGGGGTCCGGCACCATATATTTT. Protein: CASTAGRGSGTIYF. The chain couples TRBV6-6 to TRBJ1-3; D may be TRBD1 (6 bases). From germline, CDR1 is MNHNY and CDR2 SVGAGI (reference sequence). CDR3 size: 14 residues. V dropped 7 bases and J dropped 9 bases, with 19 bases sitting between them.